This T cell receptor (beta chain) was identified in a study of early T cells in non-severe SARS-CoV-2 infection. The overall study: The authors sequenced bulk RNA from unsorted whole blood, leaving chains unpaired. Regarding the study as a whole: VDJdb-based matching was biased toward anti-spike CD8 responses and missed private and CD4 specificities.

Individual cDNA molecules each received unique molecular identifiers attached to them. TCRdb independently ran MiXCR on the 5' RACE reads; one entry per CDR3 protein. The sample consists of 64,000 or so distinct CDR3 sequences, less than 15% of them appearing once. This clonotype was detected ten times or more. Its antigen is unidentified. The V end was cut by 5 bases, the J end by 10 bases, with 21 bases between. Germline values: CDR1 LNHDA, CDR2 SQIVND (reference sequence). The CDR3 runs to 16 residues. The source is an adult who was a healthcare worker with PCR-confirmed SARS-CoV-2 infection or an uninfected control (not recorded which). The rearrangement joins TRBV19 to TRBJ1-6; TRBD1 is a possible D gene (6 bases). Material for sequencing was whole blood. The CDR3: CASSYGQMVGTSPLHF. The CDR3 region has the DNA TGTGCCAGTAGTTATGGACAGATGGTCGGAACATCACCCCTCCACTTT.